The T cell receptor (beta chain) described here comes from a study of CD8 T cells in Susac syndrome. The sequenced target, TCR beta, came from blood CD8+ and CD4+ T cells. TEMRA cells were FACS-enriched, and CD8+ and CD4+ T cells were isolated negatively. Random-hexamer reverse transcription was applied to roughly 0.5 to 1 ug RNA. The authors amplified TCR beta CDR3 across 54 Vbeta and 13 Jbeta using immunoSEQ multiplex PCR. MiXCR, applied by TCRdb to the immunoSEQ multiplex PCR reads, yields one record per CDR3 protein. In the table there are more than 95,000 distinct CDR3 sequences, more than 85% of which are singletons. V lost 10 bases and J lost 0; bases outside the gene matches: 6. The CDR3 consists of 13 residues. Germline loops: CDR1 SGHRS, CDR2 YFSETQ.

The chain joins TRBV5-1 to TRBJ1-1, with 7 bases identical to TRBD1. This clonotype was sampled from a human donor with multiple sclerosis. The specimen sequenced was CD4+ T cells from PBMCs. The CDR3: CAGKQGLNTEAFF. CDR3 nucleotide sequence: TGCGCCGGAAAACAGGGGTTGAACACTGAAGCTTTCTTT.